This T cell receptor (beta chain) was identified during a study of blood T cell repertoires in COVID-19. Study-level background: The United States, Italy and Spain were the sources of the acute and convalescent COVID-19 samples. Sources were T cells, B-cell-depleted T cells, or PBMCs; the material itself was cDNA or gDNA.

The germline gives CDR1 MGHDK, CDR2 SYGVNS. CDR3 length equals 13 residues. Deletions cut 0 bases from V and 5 bases from J, with 7 bases between. Clones were read by immunoSEQ multiplex PCR, and TCRdb kept only the in-frame ones, dropping some. The sample lists over 110,000 clones; about 91% were seen once. The sequenced sample was peripheral blood. The V call is TRBV25-1, the J call TRBJ1-1, with D unclear. This clonotype originated in a human donor in a cohort sampled during active COVID-19. CDR3 amino acids: CASSEYRPTEAFF. DNA of the CDR3: TGTGCCAGCAGTGAATATCGTCCTACTGAAGCTTTCTTT.